Below are 27 T cell receptor beta chains sequenced from a single sample in a study of tumor-infiltrating lymphocytes in primary liver carcinoma. Starting from roughly 540 ng of total RNA, TCR beta cDNA was produced with a primer in the constant region. Libraries for TCR beta were built through three nested multiplex PCR rounds, which together made up a slightly modified ARM-PCR procedure. Both of the initial two PCR rounds ran for approximately 10 cycles and employed TRBV1-TRBV30 forward primers alongside a C-beta reverse primer. In TCRdb, the multiplex PCR reads were re-called with MiXCR into one record per CDR3 protein. The data show about 120,000 distinct CDR3 sequences, around 70% seen once. Unsorted bulk tissue of about 20-31 mg yielded co-extracted RNA and DNA. Source material: tumor-adjacent normal liver tissue. These receptors all come from a woman aged 55-70 years with primary liver carcinoma and hepatitis B virus infection.

On this clonotype itself: Since a much larger clone is just one base distant, this may be a read error. Since no conserved phenylalanine or tryptophan closes the CDR3, a read error is the likely cause. The chain employs TRBV28 and TRBJ2-3; TRBD1 matches 9 bases. The ends lost 4 bases at V and 3 bases at J; junction bases unmatched: 8. Germline lookup yields CDR1 MDHEN and CDR2 SYDVKM. The CDR3 has 16 amino acids. CDR3 sequence (DNA): TGTGCCAGCAGTTCCCCCTCCGGGACAGGGACAGATACGCAGTATTAT. Its protein product is CASSSPSGTGTDTQYY.

As regards this clonotype: The junction shows a germline mismatch at one end, possibly a read error. V is TRBV6-1 and J is TRBJ1-2; D unclear. Germline V gives CDR1 MNHNS, CDR2 SASEGT. The CDR3 contains 14 residues. The CDR3 reads CVSSDGSEHYGYTF. The CDR3 nucleotides read TGTGTCAGCAGTGATGGTTCCGAGCACTATGGCTACACCTTC.

V gene TRBV20-1 combines with J gene TRBJ2-5; D possibly matches TRBD1 or TRBD2 (5 bases each). This CDR3 region has 15 residues. V dropped 0 bases and J dropped 7 bases, with 18 bases sitting between them. Germline-derived CDR1 and CDR2 are DFQATT and SNEGSKA (reference sequence). CDR3 DNA sequence: TGCAGTGCTAGAGATTACGGGACCCCGAAGGGGACCCAGTACTTC. This translates into CSARDYGTPKGTQYF.

Regarding this clonotype: One junction end disagrees with the germline gene, perhaps due to a read error. This chain joins TRBV7-9 and TRBJ2-5, with D maybe TRBD1 (5 bases). The CDR3 consists of 14 residues. The germline V gene encodes CDR1 SEHNR and CDR2 FQNEAQ (reference sequence). In DNA, the CDR3 is TGTGCCAGCAGCTTAGTCAGGACACATCAGACCCATTACTTC. Encoded protein: CASSLVRTHQTHYF.

Note on this clonotype: One junction end does not reproduce the germline sequence, and a read error may be involved. The V and J genes are TRBV9 and TRBJ2-5; 8 bases fit TRBD2. The CDR3 extends over 16 amino acids. The germline gives CDR1 SGDLS, CDR2 YYNGEE. For the CDR3, the DNA is TGTGCCAGCAGCGTAGACCCAGCGGGAGCGAGTGAGACCAAGTACTTC. This encodes CASSVDPAGASETKYF.

This clonotype appeared a few times. One end of the junction fails to match germline, which may point to a read error. The CDR3 sequence: CASSLLAGEGEQLF. CDR3 nucleotide sequence: TGTGCCAGCAGCTTACTAGCGGGGGAAGGGGAGCAGCTCTTC. This sequence joins TRBV11-2 and TRBJ2-1; 10 bases are a match to TRBD2. CDR1 and CDR2 from the germline V gene are SGHAT and FQNNGV. This CDR3 region has 14 residues. Variable domain in full (rest from reference TRBV11-2 and TRBJ2-1): EAGVAQSPRYKIIEKRQSVAFWCNPISGHATLYWYQQILGQGPKLLIQFQNNGVVDDSQLPKDRFSAERLKGVDSTLKIQPAKLEDSAVYLCASSLLAGEGEQLFGPGTRLTVL.

About this clonotype itself: This likely comes from a read error, as the CDR3 has no conserved phenylalanine or tryptophan at its end. The chain uses TRBV29-1 and TRBJ2-5, with no clear D. Trimming removed 4 bases from V and 7 bases from J, with 16 bases in between. Germline lookup yields CDR1 SQVTM and CDR2 ANQGSEA. This CDR3 has 13 amino acids. For the CDR3, the DNA is TGCAGCGTTGGATCGGAGTCATTAGGGACCCAGTACTTA. Translated, it gives CSVGSESLGTQYL.

A word on this clonotype: Relative to the germline gene, one junction end is altered; a read error may explain this. The chain couples TRBV4-2 to TRBJ2-1; a possible D gene is TRBD1 (5 bases). Germline V gene data show CDR1 as LGHNA and CDR2 as YNFKEQ. The CDR3 totals 12 residues. The CDR3 sequence is CASGPEGEEQLF. CDR3 in DNA: TGTGCCAGCGGCCCAGAAGGGGAAGAGCAGCTCTTC.

This chain connects TRBV28 to TRBJ1-1; the D is unclear. This CDR3 contains 20 residues. Germline values: CDR1 MDHEN, CDR2 SYDVKM. V shed 5 bases and J shed 3 bases, with 31 bases lying between them. As DNA, the CDR3 is TGTGCCAGCAGTCAAAACCGACGCTGGAAGGACCGAGGATTCTACACTGAAGCTTTCTTT. Translated, it gives CASSQNRRWKDRGFYTEAFF.

Note on this clonotype: Given the absence of the conserved phenylalanine or tryptophan at the CDR3 end, a read error is likely. CDR3 bases: TGTGCCTGCAGCCCTAAATTGACGGGGAATGAGCAGTTCCTC. The encoded protein is CACSPKLTGNEQFL. The chain recombines TRBV14 with TRBJ2-1; a weak D match, TRBD2 (5 bases). The CDR3 runs to 14 residues. Germline assignment: CDR1 SGHDN and CDR2 FVKESK.

Details on this clonotype: Its ends do not fully match the called genes, so a read error is possible. The chain joins TRBV10-3 to TRBJ1-1; TRBD1 matches at 8 bases. The CDR3 extends over 17 amino acids. Germline values: CDR1 ENHRY, CDR2 SYGVKD. The CDR3 here is CSITGPTDRGMGTEAFF. CDR3 nucleotides: TGTTCCATCACCGGACCAACCGACAGGGGTATGGGGACTGAAGCTTTCTTT.

The gene calls are TRBV28 and TRBJ2-7; D ambiguous. Trimming pared 9 bases from V and 3 bases from J, leaving 15 bases between. The germline gives CDR1 MDHEN, CDR2 SYDVKM. The CDR3 consists of 13 residues. The CDR3: CASSPTKSYEQYF. The CDR3 bases are TGTGCCAGTAGTCCCACCAAGAGCTACGAGCAGTACTTC.

At least ten counts were recorded for this clonotype. V is TRBV30 and J is TRBJ2-2, with TRBD2 as a possible D gene (6 bases). The V and J ends lost 6 bases and 2 bases respectively, with 16 bases between them. This CDR3 has 15 residues. Germline-derived CDR1 and CDR2 are GTSNPN and SVGIG (reference sequence). Here the CDR3 DNA reads TGTGCCTGCAAGAGGGGCGGGATTAACACCGGGGAGCTGTTTTTT. Translating it yields CACKRGGINTGELFF.

The chain has TRBV11-2 and TRBJ2-1, with D unresolved. The length of the CDR3 is 11 residues. Germline V CDR1 and CDR2: SGHAT, FQNNGV. V shed 10 bases and J shed 13 bases, with 17 bases lying between them. CDR3: CANCSDMAQFF. CDR3 coding DNA: TGTGCCAACTGCTCAGATATGGCTCAGTTCTTC.

In regard to this clonotype: An end of the junction differs from the germline gene, which may be a read error. The chain links TRBV10-3 to TRBJ2-7; D ambiguous. The CDR3 spans 17 residues. Germline V gives CDR1 ENHRY, CDR2 SYGVKD. The DNA of the CDR3 is TGTGCCGTCAGTGGATTCGAATCCCAGGCGAACACCTACGAGCAGTACTTC. Amino acids: CAVSGFESQANTYEQYF.

This clonotype was counted ten times or more. The chain couples TRBV28 to TRBJ1-5, with unresolved D. Per germline, CDR1 MDHEN and CDR2 SYDVKM. This CDR3 has 14 residues. V was trimmed by 6 bases and J by 5 bases, leaving 14 bases between them. The CDR3 protein is CASSPASGYQPQHF. The CDR3 DNA reads TGTGCCAGCAGCCCCGCTTCGGGGTATCAGCCCCAGCATTTT.

This clonotype was seen only once. A junction end diverges from the germline sequence, so it may reflect a read error. V gene TRBV4-1 combines with J gene TRBJ1-2; D not resolved. This CDR3 comprises 18 residues. Per the germline V gene, CDR1 is MGHRA and CDR2 is YSYEKL. The CDR3 region is CTSSQGGVSHLRPYSYTF. CDR3 in DNA: TGCACCAGCAGCCAAGGCGGGGTCAGCCACCTCAGACCCTATAGCTACACCTTC.

On this clonotype itself: This may stem from a read error, because a much larger clone lies one nucleotide away. The chain combines TRBV5-1 with TRBJ2-1, with TRBD2 matching over 10 bases. Germline lookup yields CDR1 SGHRS and CDR2 YFSETQ. The CDR3 consists of 15 residues. CDR3 coding DNA: TGCGCCAGCAGCTTGACACTAGCGGGACGGGGGGAGCAGCTCTTC. Protein sequence: CASSLTLAGRGEQLF.

This clonotype has just a few counts. A read error may be the cause here, since a much bigger clone is one base away. The chain joins TRBV5-4 to TRBJ2-2; 11 bases match TRBD2. With 1 base clipped from V and 7 bases from J, the junction kept 6 bases outside the gene matches. Germline V lookup: CDR1 SGHNT, CDR2 YYREEE (reference sequence). This CDR3 has 16 amino acids. This CDR3 reads CASSLLLAGDIGELFF. The CDR3 nucleotides are TGTGCCAGCAGCTTGTTACTAGCGGGAGATATCGGGGAGCTGTTTTTT.

This clonotype was seen only a few times. The chain carries TRBV11-2 and TRBJ2-1; TRBD2 is a possible D gene (6 bases). V shed 1 base and J shed 8 bases, with 15 bases lying between them. From germline, CDR1 is SGHAT and CDR2 FQNNGV. This CDR3 region has 15 residues. The CDR3 bases are TGTGCCAGCAGCTTAGGGTCCGGTGGGGGGTATGAGCAGTTCTTC. It codes for CASSLGSGGGYEQFF.

To note about this clonotype: Its ends do not fully match the called genes, so a read error is possible. The rearrangement links TRBV9 to TRBJ2-7; maybe TRBD1 (6 bases). This CDR3 has 14 amino acids. CDR1 and CDR2 from the germline V gene are SGDLS and YYNGEE. CDR3 nucleotide sequence: TGTGCCAGCAGCACGGCAGGACAGCCATACGAGCAGTATTTC. Translated, it gives CASSTAGQPYEQYF.

This clonotype was seen a few times. A junction boundary mismatches the germline segment, possibly from a read error. The chain is built from TRBV5-1 and TRBJ2-3; TRBD1 aligns across 7 bases. Per germline, CDR1 SGHRS and CDR2 YFSETQ. This CDR3 is 16 amino acids long. The CDR3 bases are TGCGCCAGCAGCTTGGGAAGGTCGAAGGGGACAGATACGCGGCATTTT. Translation gives CASSLGRSKGTDTRHF.

This clonotype was found many times. The V and J genes are TRBV6-2 or TRBV6-3 and TRBJ2-1; D unclear. The CDR3 loop spans 12 amino acids. The V gene lost 4 bases and the J gene lost 6 bases, with 7 bases spanning the gap. Per germline, CDR1 MNHEY and CDR2 SVGEGT. The CDR3 DNA reads TGTGCCAGCAGTTTCGCGGTCAATGAGCAGTTCTTC. The encoded protein is CASSFAVNEQFF.

This clonotype was detected many times. J is TRBJ2-3 and V is TRBV6-2 or TRBV6-3; the D is unclear. Trimming removed 6 bases at V and 0 bases at J, with 13 bases between. Germline CDR1 and CDR2: MNHEY and SVGEGT. The CDR3 has 15 amino acids. The CDR3 DNA reads TGTGCCAGCAGCTCCTTCGACAAGAGCACAGATACGCAGTATTTT. Protein: CASSSFDKSTDTQYF.

Concerning this clonotype: At one end the junction does not follow the germline gene, possibly because of a read error. The chain couples TRBV11-2 to TRBJ2-1; maybe TRBD1 (6 bases). Germline V gene lookup returns CDR1 SGHAT and CDR2 FQNNGV. The CDR3 is 17 residues long. The CDR3 DNA follows: TGTGCCAGCAGCTTAGATCAACAGGGTATAGTGTGCAATAAGCAGTCCTTC. Protein sequence: CASSLDQQGIVCNKQSF. The variable domain in full, completed from reference TRBV11-2 and TRBJ2-1, reads EAGVAQSPRYKIIEKRQSVAFWCNPISGHATLYWYQQILGQGPKLLIQFQNNGVVDDSQLPKDRFSAERLKGVDSTLKIQPAKLEDSAVYLCASSLDQQGIVCNKQSFGPGTRLTVL.

This clonotype has a single count. The final CDR3 position lacks the conserved phenylalanine or tryptophan, pointing to a likely read error. The chain carries TRBV6-5 and TRBJ2-7; no clear D gene. The CDR3 runs to 12 residues. With 6 bases removed from V and 0 bases from J, the gap between germline ends came to 6 bases. Germline V gene sequence: CDR1 MNHEY, CDR2 SVGAGI. CDR3 amino acids: CASRQCSYEQYL. The CDR3 bases are TGTGCCAGCAGACAGTGCTCCTACGAGCAGTACCTC.

This clonotype was detected a few times. The chain's CDR3 is CASSGSSGNYNEQFF. The CDR3 region has the DNA TGTGCCAGCAGCGGCTCTAGCGGGAACTACAATGAGCAGTTCTTC. The gene calls are TRBV2 and TRBJ2-1; 9 bases agree with TRBD2. With V trimmed by 6 bases and J by 3 bases, 6 bases remained unmatched. The CDR3 length is 15 residues. Per the germline V gene, CDR1 is SNHLY and CDR2 is FYNNEI.